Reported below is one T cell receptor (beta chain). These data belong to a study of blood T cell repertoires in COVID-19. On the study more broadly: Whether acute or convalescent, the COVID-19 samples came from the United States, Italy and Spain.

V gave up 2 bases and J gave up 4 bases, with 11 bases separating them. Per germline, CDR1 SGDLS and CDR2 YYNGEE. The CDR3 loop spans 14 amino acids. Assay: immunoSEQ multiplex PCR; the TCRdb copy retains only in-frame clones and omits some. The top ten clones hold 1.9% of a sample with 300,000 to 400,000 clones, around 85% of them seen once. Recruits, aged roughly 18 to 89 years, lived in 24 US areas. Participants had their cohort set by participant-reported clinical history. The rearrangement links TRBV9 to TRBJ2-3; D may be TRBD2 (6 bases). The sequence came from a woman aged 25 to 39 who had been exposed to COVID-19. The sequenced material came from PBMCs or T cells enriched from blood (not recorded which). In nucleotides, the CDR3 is TGTGCCAGCAGCGTCGAGGGGAGGCCAGATACGCAGTATTTT. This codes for CASSVEGRPDTQYF.